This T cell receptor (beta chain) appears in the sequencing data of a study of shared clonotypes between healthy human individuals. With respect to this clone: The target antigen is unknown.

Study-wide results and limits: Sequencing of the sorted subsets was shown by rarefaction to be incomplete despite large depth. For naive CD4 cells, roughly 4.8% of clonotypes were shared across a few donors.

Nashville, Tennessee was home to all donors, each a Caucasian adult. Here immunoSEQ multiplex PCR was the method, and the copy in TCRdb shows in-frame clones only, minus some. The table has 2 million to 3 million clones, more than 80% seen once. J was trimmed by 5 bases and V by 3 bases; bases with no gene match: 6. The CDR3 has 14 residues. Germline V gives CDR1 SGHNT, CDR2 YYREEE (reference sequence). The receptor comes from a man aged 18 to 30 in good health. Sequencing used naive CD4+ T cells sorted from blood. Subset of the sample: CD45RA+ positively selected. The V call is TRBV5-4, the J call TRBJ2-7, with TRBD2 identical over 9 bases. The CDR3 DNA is TGTGCCAGCAGCTGGGGACTAGCAGTCAACGAGCAGTACTTC. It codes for CASSWGLAVNEQYF.